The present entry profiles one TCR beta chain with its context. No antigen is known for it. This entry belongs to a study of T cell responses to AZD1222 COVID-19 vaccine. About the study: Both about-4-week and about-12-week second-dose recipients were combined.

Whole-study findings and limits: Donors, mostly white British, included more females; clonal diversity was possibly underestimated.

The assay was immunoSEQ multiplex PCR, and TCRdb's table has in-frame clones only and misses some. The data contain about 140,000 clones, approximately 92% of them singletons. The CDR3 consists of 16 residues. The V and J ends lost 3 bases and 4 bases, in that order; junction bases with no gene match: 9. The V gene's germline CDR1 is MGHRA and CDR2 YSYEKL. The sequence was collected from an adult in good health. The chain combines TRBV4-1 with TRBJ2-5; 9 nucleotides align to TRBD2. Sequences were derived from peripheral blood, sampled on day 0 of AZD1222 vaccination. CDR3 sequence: CASSHISSGVRETQYF. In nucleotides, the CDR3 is TGCGCCAGCAGCCATATATCTAGCGGGGTGAGAGAGACCCAGTACTTC.